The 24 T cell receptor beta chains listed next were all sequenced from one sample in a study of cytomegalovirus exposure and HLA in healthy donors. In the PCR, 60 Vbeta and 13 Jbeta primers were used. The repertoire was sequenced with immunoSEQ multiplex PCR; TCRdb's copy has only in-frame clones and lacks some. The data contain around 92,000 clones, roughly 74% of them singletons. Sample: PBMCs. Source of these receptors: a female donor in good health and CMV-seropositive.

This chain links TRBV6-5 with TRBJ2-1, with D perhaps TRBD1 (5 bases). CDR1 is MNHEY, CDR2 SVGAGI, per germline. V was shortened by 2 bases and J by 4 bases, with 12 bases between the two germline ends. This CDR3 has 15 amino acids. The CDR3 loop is CASSYGIGVYNEQFF. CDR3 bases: TGTGCCAGCAGTTACGGAATAGGGGTATACAATGAGCAGTTCTTC.

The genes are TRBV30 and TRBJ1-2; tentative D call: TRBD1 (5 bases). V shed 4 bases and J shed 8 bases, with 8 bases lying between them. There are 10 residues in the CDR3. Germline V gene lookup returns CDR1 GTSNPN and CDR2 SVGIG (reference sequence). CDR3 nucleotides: TGTGCCTGGAAGCGGGGGGGCTACACCTTC. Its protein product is CAWKRGGYTF.

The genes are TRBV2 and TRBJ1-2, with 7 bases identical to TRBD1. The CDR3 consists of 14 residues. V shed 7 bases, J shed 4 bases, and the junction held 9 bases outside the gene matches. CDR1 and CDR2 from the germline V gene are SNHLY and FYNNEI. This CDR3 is CASNQRQGTYGYTF. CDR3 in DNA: TGTGCCAGCAATCAGAGACAGGGTACCTATGGCTACACCTTC.

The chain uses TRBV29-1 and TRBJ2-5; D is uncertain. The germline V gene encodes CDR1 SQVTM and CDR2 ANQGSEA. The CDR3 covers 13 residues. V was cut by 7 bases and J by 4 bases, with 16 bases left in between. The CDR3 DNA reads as TGCAGCGCCTTCGACCAGCCGGGAGAGACCCAGTACTTC. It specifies CSAFDQPGETQYF.

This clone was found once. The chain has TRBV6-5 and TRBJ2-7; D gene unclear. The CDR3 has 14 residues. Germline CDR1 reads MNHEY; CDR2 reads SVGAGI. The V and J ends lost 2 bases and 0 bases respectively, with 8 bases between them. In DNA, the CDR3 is TGTGCCAGCAGTTACGGCCGGAGCTCCTACGAGCAGTACTTC. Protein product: CASSYGRSSYEQYF.

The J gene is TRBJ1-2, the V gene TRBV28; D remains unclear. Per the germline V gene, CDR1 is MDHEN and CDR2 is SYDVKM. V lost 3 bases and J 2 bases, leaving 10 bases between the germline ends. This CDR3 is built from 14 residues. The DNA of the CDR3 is TGTGCCAGCAGTTTGGGAAGAGGGAACTATGGCTACACCTTC. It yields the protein CASSLGRGNYGYTF.

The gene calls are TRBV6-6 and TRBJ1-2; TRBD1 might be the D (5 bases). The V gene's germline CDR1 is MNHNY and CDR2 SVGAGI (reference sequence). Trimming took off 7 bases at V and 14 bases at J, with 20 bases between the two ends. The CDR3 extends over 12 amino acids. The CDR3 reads CASTQGTAKCTF. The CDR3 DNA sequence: TGTGCCAGCACCCAGGGTACAGCCAAGTGTACCTTC.

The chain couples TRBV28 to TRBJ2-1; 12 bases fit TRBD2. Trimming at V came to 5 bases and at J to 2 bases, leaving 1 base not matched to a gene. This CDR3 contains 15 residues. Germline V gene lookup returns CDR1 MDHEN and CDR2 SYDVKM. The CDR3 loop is CASSRTSGAYNEQFF. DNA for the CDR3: TGTGCCAGCAGTCGGACTAGCGGGGCCTACAATGAGCAGTTCTTC.

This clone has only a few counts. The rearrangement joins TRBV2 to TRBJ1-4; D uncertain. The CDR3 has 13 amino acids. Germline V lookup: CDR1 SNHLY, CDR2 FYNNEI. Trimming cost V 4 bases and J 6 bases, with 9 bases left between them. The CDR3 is CASSVGSDEKLFF. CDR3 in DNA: TGTGCCAGCAGTGTCGGGTCGGATGAAAAACTGTTTTTT.

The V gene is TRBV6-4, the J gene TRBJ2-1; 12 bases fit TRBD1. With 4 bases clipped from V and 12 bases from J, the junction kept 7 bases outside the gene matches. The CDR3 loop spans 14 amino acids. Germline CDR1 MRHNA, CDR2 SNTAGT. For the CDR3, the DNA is TGTGCCAGCAGTGCCTCCGGGACAGGGGGCGGGCAGTTCTTC. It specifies CASSASGTGGGQFF.

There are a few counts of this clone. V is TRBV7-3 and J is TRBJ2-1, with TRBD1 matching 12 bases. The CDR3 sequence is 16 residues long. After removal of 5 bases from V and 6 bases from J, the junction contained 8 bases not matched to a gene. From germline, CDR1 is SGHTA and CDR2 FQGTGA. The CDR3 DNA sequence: TGTGCCAGCAGCCTTACCCGGGACAGGGGGCGCAATGAGCAGTTCTTC. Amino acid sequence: CASSLTRDRGRNEQFF.

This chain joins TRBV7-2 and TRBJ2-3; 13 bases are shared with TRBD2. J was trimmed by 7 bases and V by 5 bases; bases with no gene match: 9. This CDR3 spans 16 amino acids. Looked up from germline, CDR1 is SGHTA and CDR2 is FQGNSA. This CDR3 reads CASSPTSGGAVYTQYF. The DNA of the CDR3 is TGTGCCAGCAGCCCAACTAGCGGGGGGGCGGTCTATACGCAGTATTTT.

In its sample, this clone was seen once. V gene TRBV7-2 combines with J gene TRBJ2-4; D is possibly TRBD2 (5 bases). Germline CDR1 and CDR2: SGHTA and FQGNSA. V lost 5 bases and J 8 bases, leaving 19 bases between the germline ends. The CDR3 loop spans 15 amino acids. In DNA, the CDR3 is TGTGCCAGCAGCCGAATGGACTCCCCTGGGGACATTCAGTACTTC. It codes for CASSRMDSPGDIQYF. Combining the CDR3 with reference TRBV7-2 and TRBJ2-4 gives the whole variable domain GAGVSQSPSNKVTEKGKDVELRCDPISGHTALYWYRQSLGQGLEFLIYFQGNSAPDKSGLPSDRFSAERTGGSVSTLTIQRTQQEDSAVYLCASSRMDSPGDIQYFGAGTRLSVL.

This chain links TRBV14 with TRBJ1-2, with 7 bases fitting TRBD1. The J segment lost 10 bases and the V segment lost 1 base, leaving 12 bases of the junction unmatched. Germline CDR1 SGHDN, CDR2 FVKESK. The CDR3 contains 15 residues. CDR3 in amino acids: CASSQAGQPGVAYTF. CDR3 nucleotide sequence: TGTGCCAGCAGCCAAGCGGGACAGCCCGGTGTAGCCTACACCTTC. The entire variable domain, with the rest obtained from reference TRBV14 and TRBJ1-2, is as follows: EAGVTQFPSHSVIEKGQTVTLRCDPISGHDNLYWYRRVMGKEIKFLLHFVKESKQDESGMPNNRFLAERTGGTYSTLKVQPAELEDSGVYFCASSQAGQPGVAYTFGSGTRLTVV.

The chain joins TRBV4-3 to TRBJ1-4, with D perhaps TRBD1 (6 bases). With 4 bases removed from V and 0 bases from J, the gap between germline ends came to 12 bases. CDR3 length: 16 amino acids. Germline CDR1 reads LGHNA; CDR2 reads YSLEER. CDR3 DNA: TGCGCCAGCAGCCTACAGGGTCCTACAACTAATGAAAAACTGTTTTTT. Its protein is CASSLQGPTTNEKLFF.

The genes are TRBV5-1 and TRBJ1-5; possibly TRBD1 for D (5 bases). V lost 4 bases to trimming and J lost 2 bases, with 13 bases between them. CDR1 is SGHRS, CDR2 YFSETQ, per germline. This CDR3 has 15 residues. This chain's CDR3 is CASSEGVGGNQPQHF. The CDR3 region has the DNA TGCGCCAGCAGCGAAGGGGTGGGTGGCAATCAGCCCCAGCATTTT.

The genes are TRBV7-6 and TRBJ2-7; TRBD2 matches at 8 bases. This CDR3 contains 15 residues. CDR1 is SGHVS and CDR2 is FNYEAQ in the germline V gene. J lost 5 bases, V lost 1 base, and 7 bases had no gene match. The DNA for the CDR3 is TGTGCCAGCAGCTTAGGACTAGCGCCCACCAACGAGCAGTACTTC. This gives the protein CASSLGLAPTNEQYF.

The CDR3 is CASSLVAVNTEAFF. CDR3 sequence (DNA): TGCGCCAGCAGCTTGGTGGCCGTGAACACTGAAGCTTTCTTT. The chain has TRBV5-1 and TRBJ1-1; the D is unclear. V was clipped by 0 bases and J by 0 bases, with 6 bases between them. From germline, CDR1 is SGHRS and CDR2 YFSETQ. This CDR3 contains 14 residues.

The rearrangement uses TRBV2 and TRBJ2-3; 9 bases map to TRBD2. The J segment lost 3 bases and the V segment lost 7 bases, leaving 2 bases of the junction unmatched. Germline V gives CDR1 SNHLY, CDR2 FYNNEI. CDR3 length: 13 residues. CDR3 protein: CASTRGGTDTQYF. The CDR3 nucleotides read TGTGCCAGCACGCGGGGGGGGACAGATACGCAGTATTTT.

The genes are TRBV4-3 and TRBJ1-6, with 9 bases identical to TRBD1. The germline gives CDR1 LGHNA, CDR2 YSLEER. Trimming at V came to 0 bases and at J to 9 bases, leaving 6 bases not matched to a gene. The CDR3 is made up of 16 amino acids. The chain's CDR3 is CASSQDPGQGISPLHF. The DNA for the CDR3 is TGCGCCAGCAGCCAAGATCCTGGACAGGGGATTTCACCCCTCCACTTT.

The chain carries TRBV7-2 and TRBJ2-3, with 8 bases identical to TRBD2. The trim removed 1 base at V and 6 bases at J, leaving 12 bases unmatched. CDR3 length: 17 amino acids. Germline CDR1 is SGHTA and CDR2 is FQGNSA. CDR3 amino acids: CASSLVGGGRGDDTQYF. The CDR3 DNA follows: TGTGCCAGCAGCTTAGTCGGGGGGGGCAGGGGAGACGATACGCAGTATTTT.

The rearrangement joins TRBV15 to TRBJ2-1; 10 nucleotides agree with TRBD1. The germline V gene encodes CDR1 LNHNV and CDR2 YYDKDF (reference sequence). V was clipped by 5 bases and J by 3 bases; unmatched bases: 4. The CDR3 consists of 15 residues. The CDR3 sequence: CATSPGTGDYNEQFF. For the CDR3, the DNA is TGTGCCACCAGCCCCGGGACAGGGGACTACAATGAGCAGTTCTTC.

CDR3 nucleotides: TGTGCCAGCAGTTCCGGACAGGGGTTTCAGACCCAGTACTTC. It encodes CASSSGQGFQTQYF. The chain couples TRBV6-5 to TRBJ2-5, with 9 positions matching TRBD1. Germline lookup yields CDR1 MNHEY and CDR2 SVGAGI. The CDR3 is made up of 14 amino acids. V gave up 4 bases and J gave up 6 bases; unmatched junction bases: 6.

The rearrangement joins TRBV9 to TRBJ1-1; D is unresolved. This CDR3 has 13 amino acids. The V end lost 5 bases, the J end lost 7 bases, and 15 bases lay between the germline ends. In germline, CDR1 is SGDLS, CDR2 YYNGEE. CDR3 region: CASSTPPSVEAFF. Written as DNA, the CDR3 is TGTGCCAGCAGTACTCCACCTTCCGTTGAAGCTTTCTTT.